This TCR beta chain originates from a study of T cells in Graves' hyperthyroidism and ophthalmopathy. Turning to the study itself: The blood sample was taken at first diagnosis, before treatment began.

Amplification of TCR beta CDR3 regions used RNA as the template. HTBI primers were employed in a first-round RT-PCR of the TCR CDR3. Using its own MiXCR run on the multiplex PCR reads, TCRdb lists one record per CDR3 protein. The table has around 620,000 distinct CDR3 sequences, around 14% seen once. Source material for PBMCs was 9 to 10 ml fresh peripheral blood. The sample consisted of blood. The TCR sequence derives from a woman between 18 and 29 years old with Graves' ophthalmopathy.

CDR3: CASSWDRGSEQYF. The DNA for the CDR3 is TGTGCCAGCAGCTGGGACAGGGGTAGCGAGCAGTACTTC. The chain uses TRBV27 and TRBJ2-7, with TRBD1 matching 10 bases. The CDR3 totals 13 residues. The germline V gene has CDR1 MNHEY and CDR2 SMNVEV (reference sequence). V gave up 6 bases and J gave up 6 bases; unmatched junction bases: 5.